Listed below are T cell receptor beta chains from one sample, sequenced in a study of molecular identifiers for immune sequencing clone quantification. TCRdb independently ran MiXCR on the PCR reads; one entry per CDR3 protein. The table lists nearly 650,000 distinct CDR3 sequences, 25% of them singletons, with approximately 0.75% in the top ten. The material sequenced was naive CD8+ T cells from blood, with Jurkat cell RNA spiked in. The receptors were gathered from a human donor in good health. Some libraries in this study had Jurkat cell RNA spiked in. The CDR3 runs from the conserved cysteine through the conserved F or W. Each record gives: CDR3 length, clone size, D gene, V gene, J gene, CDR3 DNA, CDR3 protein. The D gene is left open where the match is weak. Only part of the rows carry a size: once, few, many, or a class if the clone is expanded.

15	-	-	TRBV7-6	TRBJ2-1	TGTGCCAGCAGCTACGGGTCCTACGGAAACAATGAGCAGTTCTTC	CASSYGSYGNNEQFF
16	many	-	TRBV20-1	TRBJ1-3	TGCAGTGCTAGAGCTTTTTTATCGGGAGGTGGAAACACCATATATTTT	CSARAFLSGGGNTIYF
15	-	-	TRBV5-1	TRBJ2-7	TGCGCGAGCAGCTTCAGTCAGGGGTCGTACTACGAGCAGTACTTC	CASSFSQGSYYEQYF
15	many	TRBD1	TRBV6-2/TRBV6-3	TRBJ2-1	TGTGCCAGCAGTTACGAGACAGGGGTCAACAATGAGCAGTTCTTC	CASSYETGVNNEQFF
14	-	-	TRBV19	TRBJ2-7	TGTGCCCGCAACCCCCGGGCGGGGTTGCACGAGCCGTACTTC	CARNPRAGLHEPYF
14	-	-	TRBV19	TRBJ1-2	TGTGCCAGTAGTATAGGGCAGTCTAACTATGGCTACACCTTC	CASSIGQSNYGYTF
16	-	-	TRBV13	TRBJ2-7	TGTGCCAGCAGCAATACAGGGTTAGCGGCCCACTACGAGCAGTACTTC	CASSNTGLAAHYEQYF
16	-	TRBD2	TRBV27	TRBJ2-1	TGTGCCAGCAGTTTAATAGGCGGGGGGCCTTACAATGAGCAGCTCTTC	CASSLIGGGPYNEQLF
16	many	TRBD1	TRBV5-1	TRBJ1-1	TGCGCCAGCAGCTTGGGACCGGGACAGATGAACACTGAAGCTTTCTTT	CASSLGPGQMNTEAFF
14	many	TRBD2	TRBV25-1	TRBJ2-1	TGTGCCAGCAGTTTCGAGCGGGAGTTGCATGAGCAGTTCTTC	CASSFERELHEQFF
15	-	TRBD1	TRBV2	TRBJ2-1	TGTGCCAGCAGCACCGGGACAGGGGTTGGATATGAGCAGTTCTTC	CASSTGTGVGYEQFF
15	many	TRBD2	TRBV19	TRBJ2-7	TGTGCCAGTAGTATAGCTAGCGGAATTTCCTACGAGCAGTACTTC	CASSIASGISYEQYF
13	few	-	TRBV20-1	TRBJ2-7	TGCAGTGCTAGTTCTCGCTCCTCCTACGAGCAGTACTTC	CSASSRSSYEQYF
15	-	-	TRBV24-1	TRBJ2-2	TGTGCCACCAGTGATCGAGGAAGAGGAGGCGGGGAGCTGTTTTTT	CATSDRGRGGGELFF
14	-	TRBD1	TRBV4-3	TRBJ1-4	TGCGCCAGCAGCCAAGACAGGGGGCGAGAAAAACTGTTTTTT	CASSQDRGREKLFF
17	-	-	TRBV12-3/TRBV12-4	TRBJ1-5	TGTGCCAGCAGCCCTGATGCTAAGACAGGCGCAAATCAGCCCCAGCATTTT	CASSPDAKTGANQPQHF
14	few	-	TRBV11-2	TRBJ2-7	TGTGCCAGCAGCTTAGAAGTGGCGGGATACGAGCAGTACTTC	CASSLEVAGYEQYF
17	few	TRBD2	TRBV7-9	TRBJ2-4	TGTGCCAGCAGCAAAACAGCGGGAGGGCCCTCGGGATACATTCAGTACTTC	CASSKTAGGPSGYIQYF
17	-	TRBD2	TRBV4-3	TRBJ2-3	TGCGCCAGCAGCCAAGACCTAGCGGGAGTCAGGTCAGATACGCAGTATTTT	CASSQDLAGVRSDTQYF
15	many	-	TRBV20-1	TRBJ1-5	TGCAGTGCTAGAGTGGACGGAAATAGCAATCAGCCCCAGCATTTT	CSARVDGNSNQPQHF
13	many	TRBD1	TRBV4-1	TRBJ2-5	TGCGCCAGCAGCCAGACGCAGGGGGCGTCGGGGTACTTC	CASSQTQGASGYF
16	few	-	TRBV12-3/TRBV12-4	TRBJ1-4	TGTGCCAGCAGCTTGGGAGCGACAGCTACCCTATCGATTCTGTTTTTT	CASSLGATATLSILFF
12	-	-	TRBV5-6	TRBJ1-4	TGTGCCAGCAGCCAGATCGGGGAAAAACTGTTTTTT	CASSQIGEKLFF
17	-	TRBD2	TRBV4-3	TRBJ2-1	TGCGCCAGCAGCCAAGAAGCTAGCGGGGGGGTTTTAGGTGAGCAGTTCTTC	CASSQEASGGVLGEQFF
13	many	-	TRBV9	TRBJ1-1	TGTGCCAGCAGCGTAGAGCTGAACACTGAAGCTTTCTTT	CASSVELNTEAFF
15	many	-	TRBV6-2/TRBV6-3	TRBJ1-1	TGTGCCAGCATCCCTACCCCACGGGAGTACACTGAAGCTTTCTTT	CASIPTPREYTEAFF
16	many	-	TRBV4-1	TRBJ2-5	TGCGCCAGCAGCCAAGTGGGGTCCAGTAAATTGGAGACCCAGTACTTC	CASSQVGSSKLETQYF
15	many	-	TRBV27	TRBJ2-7	TGTGCCAGCCTCCCCCAAAAGGGCCGGTCCTACGAGCAGTACTTC	CASLPQKGRSYEQYF
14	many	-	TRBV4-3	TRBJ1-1	TGCGCCAGCAGCCAAGGAGCCAGAAACACTGAAGCTTTCTTT	CASSQGARNTEAFF
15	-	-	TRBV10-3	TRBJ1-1	TGTGCCATCAGTGAGCCATCGTCGGGGAACCCTGAAGCTTTCTTT	CAISEPSSGNPEAFF
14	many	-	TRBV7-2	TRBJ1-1	TGTGCCAGCAGCTTTGAGGGGTCGGGCACTGAAGCTTTCTTT	CASSFEGSGTEAFF
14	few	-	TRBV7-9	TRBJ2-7	TGTGCCAGCAGCTCGCAGACCAGGGTCTACGAGCAGTACTTC	CASSSQTRVYEQYF
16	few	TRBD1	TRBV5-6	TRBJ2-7	TGTGCCAGCAGCACATGGACAGGGCCTCCCTCCTACGAGCAGTACTTC	CASSTWTGPPSYEQYF
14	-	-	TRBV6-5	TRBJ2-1	TGTGCCAGCGGATTGGGGTGGGACGCCGGGGAGCAGTTCTTC	CASGLGWDAGEQFF
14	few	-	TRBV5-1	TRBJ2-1	TGCGCCAGCAGCTTGGGAGGGAGCGGCAATGAGCAGTTCTTC	CASSLGGSGNEQFF
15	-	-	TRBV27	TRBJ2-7	TGTGCCAGCAGTGTGGAGGGGGGGGGATTCGGCGAGCAGTACTTC	CASSVEGGGFGEQYF
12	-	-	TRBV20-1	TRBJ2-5	TGCAGTGCTAGGACAGTGCGAGAGACCCAGTACTTC	CSARTVRETQYF
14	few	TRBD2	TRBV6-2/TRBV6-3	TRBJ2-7	TGTGCCAGCAGTTTGACTAGCGGACTAGACGAGCAGTACTTC	CASSLTSGLDEQYF
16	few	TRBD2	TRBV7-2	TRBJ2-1	TGTGCCAGCAGCACACTAGCGGGGGGGCGAGACAATGAGCAGTTCTTC	CASSTLAGGRDNEQFF
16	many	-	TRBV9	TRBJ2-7	TGTGCCAGCAGCGTTCGAAGGACGGCCGATTCCTACGAGCAGTACTTC	CASSVRRTADSYEQYF
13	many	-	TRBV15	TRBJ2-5	TGTGCCACCAGGCTTCCCCCATCAGAGACCCAGTACTTC	CATRLPPSETQYF
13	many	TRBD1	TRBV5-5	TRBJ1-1	TGTGCCAGCAGCTTGTGGGACAGCACTGAAGCTTTCTTT	CASSLWDSTEAFF
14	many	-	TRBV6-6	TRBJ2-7	TGTGCCAGCAGTTTAATCGACACCTCCTACGAGCAGTACTTC	CASSLIDTSYEQYF